This T cell receptor beta chain is from a study of T cell responses to AZD1222 COVID-19 vaccine. Looking at the study overall: Second-dose groups at about 4 or about 12 weeks were pooled. Study results and limitations: Clonal diversity may have been underestimated in mostly white British donors. Repertoire sampling was restricted to post-peak T cell response timepoints. Recipients of AZD1222 seropositive at baseline numbered only five or six.

Turning to this clone: Its target is not known.

The CDR3 is 16 amino acids. With 1 base removed from V and 7 bases from J, the gap between germline ends came to 17 bases. Germline V gene data show CDR1 as LNHDA and CDR2 as SQIVND (reference sequence). Using immunoSEQ multiplex PCR, the repertoire was profiled, and TCRdb retains in-frame clones only, with some absent. The sample carries approximately 100,000 clones, roughly 88% recorded once. The starting material was peripheral blood, obtained on day 0 of AZD1222 vaccination. This sequence originates from an adult in good health. This chain joins TRBV19 and TRBJ1-5; unclear D gene. Here the CDR3 DNA reads TGTGCCAGTAGTATAGTGTCGACCGCTGCGGGGCAGCCCCAGCATTTT. Translating gives CASSIVSTAAGQPQHF.